One and the same sample provided the 15 T cell receptor beta chains below, sequenced in a study of human T cells and chemical hapten exposure. As for time point: patch test 3, about 24 weeks after DPC sensitization. This sample's treatment: therapeutic diphenylcyclopropenone sensitization with weekly scalp DPC. Each CDR3 protein gets one entry after TCRdb re-called the RACE reads with MiXCR. Of 70,000 to 90,000 distinct CDR3 sequences in the sample, 11% were seen once. The specimen was whole blood, collected in connection with sensitization to the hapten diphenylcyclopropenone (DPC). The receptors originated from a woman aged 50 to 60 with alopecia areata. Some clones in this sample may be carry-over from other donors' samples.

This chain joins TRBV27 and TRBJ1-2; D is perhaps TRBD1 (5 bases). This CDR3 contains 16 residues. Trimming removed 6 bases from V and 1 base from J, with 18 bases in between. Germline lookup yields CDR1 MNHEY and CDR2 SMNVEV (reference sequence). The CDR3 is CASSQNRQPINYGYTF. The CDR3, as DNA: TGTGCCAGCAGCCAAAACCGACAGCCGATTAACTATGGCTACACCTTC.

V and J are TRBV4-1 and TRBJ2-5, with TRBD1 matching 7 bases. V lost 4 bases, J lost 2 bases, and 7 bases stayed unmatched. Germline CDR1 reads MGHRA; CDR2 reads YSYEKL. There are 15 residues in the CDR3. CDR3 sequence: CASSRNAGGQETQYF. CDR3 sequence (DNA): TGCGCCAGCAGCCGGAACGCAGGGGGACAAGAGACCCAGTACTTC.

J is TRBJ2-2 and V is TRBV2, with D perhaps matching TRBD1 or TRBD2 (5 bases each). Trimming pared 6 bases from V and 4 bases from J, leaving 12 bases between. CDR1 and CDR2 (germline): SNHLY, FYNNEI. The CDR3 runs 14 residues. In DNA, the CDR3 is TGTGCCAGCAGCCGGGACGGACCCACCGGGGAGCTGTTTTTT. Translated: CASSRDGPTGELFF.

In this sample, this clonotype turned up many times. The chain uses TRBV5-4 and TRBJ1-4; 9 nucleotides align to TRBD1. The CDR3 is 14 residues long. Germline V CDR1 and CDR2: SGHNT, YYREEE (reference sequence). V shed 4 bases and J 8 bases; nucleotides not matched to a gene: 6. The CDR3 region has the DNA TGTGCCAGCAGCACAGGGGGCTTTGAGGAAAAACTGTTTTTT. It is translated as CASSTGGFEEKLFF. Filled out from reference TRBV5-4 and TRBJ1-4, the complete variable domain reads ETGVTQSPTHLIKTRGQQVTLRCSSQSGHNTVSWYQQALGQGPQFIFQYYREEENGRGNFPPRFSGLQFPNYSSELNVNALELDDSALYLCASSTGGFEEKLFFGSGTQLSVL.

Ten or more counts support this clonotype. This chain joins TRBV12-3 or TRBV12-4 and TRBJ2-7; D possibly corresponds to TRBD2 (6 bases). V was trimmed by 7 bases and J by 0 bases, leaving 16 bases between them. CDR3 size: 15 residues. CDR3 nucleotides: TGTGCCAGCACCCGGGACTCAATGAGCTCCTACGAGCAGTACTTC. Protein: CASTRDSMSSYEQYF.

In this sample, this clonotype turned up a few times. CDR3 in amino acids: CASSSLLRGTEAFF. DNA of the CDR3: TGTGCCAGCAGTTCCCTCCTTCGGGGGACTGAAGCTTTCTTT. The rearrangement uses TRBV27 and TRBJ1-1; tentative D call: TRBD1 (5 bases). Germline-derived CDR1 and CDR2 are MNHEY and SMNVEV (reference sequence). Trimming took off 4 bases at V and 5 bases at J, with 14 bases between the two ends. The CDR3 runs 14 residues.

The chain couples TRBV11-2 to TRBJ1-1, with unresolved D. CDR3 length: 14 residues. Deletions cut 2 bases from V and 3 bases from J, with 10 bases between. The germline CDR1 and CDR2 sequences are SGHAT and FQNNGV. The CDR3 loop reads CASSLRRKDTEAFF. The CDR3 coding sequence is TGTGCCAGCAGCTTACGCAGGAAGGACACTGAAGCTTTCTTT.

This clonotype has a count of ten or more. The J gene is TRBJ2-7, the V gene TRBV18; D is tentatively TRBD1 or TRBD2 (5 bases each). Germline CDR1 and CDR2: KGHSH and LQKENI. V shed 2 bases and J shed 3 bases, with 20 bases lying between them. This CDR3 is built from 17 residues. The CDR3 sequence: CASSPTGPGARGYEQYF. DNA of the CDR3: TGTGCCAGCTCACCAACGGGACCTGGGGCCCGAGGCTACGAGCAGTACTTC.

There are many counts of this clonotype. The chain employs TRBV5-1 and TRBJ1-1; 7 bases map to TRBD1. Germline CDR1 is SGHRS and CDR2 is YFSETQ. CDR3 length equals 16 residues. With 2 bases clipped from V and 3 bases from J, the junction kept 10 bases outside the gene matches. CDR3 in DNA: TGCGCCAGCAGCTTCGAGGGGGCCGGGTTGTACACTGAAGCTTTCTTT. Translating gives CASSFEGAGLYTEAFF.

The rearrangement links TRBV9 to TRBJ2-5, with TRBD2 as a possible D gene (6 bases). V shed 3 bases and J shed 1 base, with 16 bases lying between them. Germline values: CDR1 SGDLS, CDR2 YYNGEE. This CDR3 is built from 16 residues. The CDR3 nucleotides read TGTGCCAGCAGCGCAGGACTACAGGCCGGCCAAGAGACCCAGTACTTC. As protein: CASSAGLQAGQETQYF.

This clonotype was counted between two and nine times. The chain is built from TRBV19 and TRBJ2-1; 8 bases are shared with TRBD2. V lost 6 bases and J lost 8; bases outside the gene matches: 15. The CDR3 sequence is 16 residues long. CDR1 is LNHDA, CDR2 SQIVND, per germline (reference sequence). The CDR3, as DNA: TGTGCCAGTAGCCCAATAGGACTAGCCCCTCGCTATGAGCAGTTCTTC. This codes for CASSPIGLAPRYEQFF.

This clonotype was detected ten times or more. The chain carries TRBV11-2 and TRBJ1-2; D is unclear. Per the germline V gene, CDR1 is SGHAT and CDR2 is FQNNGV. The V gene lost 4 bases and the J gene lost 7 bases, with 19 bases spanning the gap. This CDR3 region has 15 residues. CDR3 sequence: CASSSLSRVGGGYTF. CDR3 DNA sequence: TGTGCCAGCAGCTCATTATCCCGGGTCGGAGGTGGCTACACCTTC.

In this sample, this clonotype turned up many times. The CDR3 DNA reads TGTGCCAGCAGCTTGGTAGGAGGGGCTGAAGCTTTCTTT. Translated: CASSLVGGAEAFF. The chain carries TRBV5-4 and TRBJ1-1; maybe TRBD1 (5 bases). The CDR3 is 13 residues long. CDR1 is SGHNT, CDR2 YYREEE, per germline (reference sequence). Trimming shortened V by 0 bases and J by 6 bases, and 9 bases separated the two germline ends.

V gene TRBV4-2 combines with J gene TRBJ1-1; D is possibly TRBD1 (5 bases). Germline V gene data show CDR1 as LGHNA and CDR2 as YNFKEQ. Trimming took 4 bases from V and 0 from J, leaving 15 bases between them. This CDR3 is 16 amino acids long. The chain's CDR3 is CASSPGNRGVNTEAFF. In nucleotides, the CDR3 is TGTGCCAGCAGCCCGGGTAATAGAGGGGTGAACACTGAAGCTTTCTTT.

This clonotype was counted a few times. V gene TRBV5-4 combines with J gene TRBJ1-2; D is possibly TRBD1 (6 bases). The CDR3 extends over 15 amino acids. The germline gives CDR1 SGHNT, CDR2 YYREEE (reference sequence). The V gene lost 4 bases and the J gene lost 2 bases, with 15 bases spanning the gap. CDR3 DNA: TGTGCCAGCAGCACTGCTCCCAGGGGCAACTATGGCTACACCTTC. This translates into CASSTAPRGNYGYTF.